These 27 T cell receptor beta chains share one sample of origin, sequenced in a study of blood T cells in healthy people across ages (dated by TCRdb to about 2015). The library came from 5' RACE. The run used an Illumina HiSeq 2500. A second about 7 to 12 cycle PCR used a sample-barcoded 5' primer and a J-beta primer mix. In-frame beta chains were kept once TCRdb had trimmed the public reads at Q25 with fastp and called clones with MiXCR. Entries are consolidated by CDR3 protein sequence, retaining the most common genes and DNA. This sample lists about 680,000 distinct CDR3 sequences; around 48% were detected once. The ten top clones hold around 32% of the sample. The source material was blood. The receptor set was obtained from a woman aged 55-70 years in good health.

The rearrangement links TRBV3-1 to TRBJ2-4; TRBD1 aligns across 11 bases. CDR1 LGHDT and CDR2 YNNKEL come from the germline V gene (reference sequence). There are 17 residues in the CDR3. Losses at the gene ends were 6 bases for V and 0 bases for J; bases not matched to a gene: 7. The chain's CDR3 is CASRPGQGVLAKNIQYF. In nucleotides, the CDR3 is TGTGCCAGCAGACCGGGACAGGGGGTTCTAGCCAAAAACATTCAGTACTTC.

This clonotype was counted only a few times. DNA of the CDR3: TGTGCCAGCAGCGTAGGGGACAGACCCAACTATGGCTACACCTTC. It specifies CASSVGDRPNYGYTF. The chain carries TRBV9 and TRBJ1-2, with 7 nucleotides matching TRBD1. The germline gives CDR1 SGDLS, CDR2 YYNGEE. The CDR3 has 15 residues. With 0 bases clipped from V and 2 bases from J, the junction kept 4 bases outside the gene matches.

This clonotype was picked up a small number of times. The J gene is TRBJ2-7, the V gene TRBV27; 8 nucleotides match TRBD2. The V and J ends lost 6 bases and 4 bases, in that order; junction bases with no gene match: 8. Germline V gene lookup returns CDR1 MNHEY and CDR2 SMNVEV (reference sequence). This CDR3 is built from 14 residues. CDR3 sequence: CASSPTSGPYEQYF. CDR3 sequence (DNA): TGTGCCAGCAGCCCCACTAGCGGACCATACGAGCAGTACTTC.

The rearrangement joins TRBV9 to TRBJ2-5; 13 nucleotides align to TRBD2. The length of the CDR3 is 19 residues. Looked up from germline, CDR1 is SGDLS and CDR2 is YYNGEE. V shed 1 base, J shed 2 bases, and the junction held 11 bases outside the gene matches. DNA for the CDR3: TGTGCCAGCAGCGTAACCATCGGGACTAGCGGGACGGATCAAGAGACCCAGTACTTC. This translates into CASSVTIGTSGTDQETQYF.

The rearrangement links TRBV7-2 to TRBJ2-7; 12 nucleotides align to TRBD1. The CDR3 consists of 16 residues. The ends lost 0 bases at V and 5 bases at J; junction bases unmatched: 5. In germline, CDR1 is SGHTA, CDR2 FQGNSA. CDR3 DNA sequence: TGTGCCAGCAGCTTAGCGCGGGACAGGGGGCCTGACGAGCAGTACTTC. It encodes CASSLARDRGPDEQYF. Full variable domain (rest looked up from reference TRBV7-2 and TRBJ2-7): GAGVSQSPSNKVTEKGKDVELRCDPISGHTALYWYRQSLGQGLEFLIYFQGNSAPDKSGLPSDRFSAERTGGSVSTLTIQRTQQEDSAVYLCASSLARDRGPDEQYFGPGTRLTVT.

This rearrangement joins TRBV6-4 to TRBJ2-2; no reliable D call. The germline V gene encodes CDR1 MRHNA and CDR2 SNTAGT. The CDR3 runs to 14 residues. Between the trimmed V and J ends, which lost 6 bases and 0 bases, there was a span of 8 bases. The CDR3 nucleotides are TGTGCCAGCAGCATTAATCCGAACACCGGGGAGCTGTTTTTT. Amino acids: CASSINPNTGELFF.

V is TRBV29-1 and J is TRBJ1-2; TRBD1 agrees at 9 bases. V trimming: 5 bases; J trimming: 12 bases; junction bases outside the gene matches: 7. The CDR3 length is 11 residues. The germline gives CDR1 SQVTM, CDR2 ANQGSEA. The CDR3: CSVYLGTGHTF. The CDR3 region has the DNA TGCAGCGTTTATTTAGGGACAGGGCACACCTTC.

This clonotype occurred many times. Here the CDR3 DNA reads TGTGCCAGCAGCTCGGGACTAGCGGGGGGGGAGACCCAGTACTTC. It encodes CASSSGLAGGETQYF. The V gene is TRBV7-2, the J gene TRBJ2-5, with 16 bases lining up with TRBD2. From germline, CDR1 is SGHTA and CDR2 FQGNSA. After removal of 4 bases from V and 5 bases from J, the junction contained 1 base not matched to a gene. The CDR3 is 15 amino acids.

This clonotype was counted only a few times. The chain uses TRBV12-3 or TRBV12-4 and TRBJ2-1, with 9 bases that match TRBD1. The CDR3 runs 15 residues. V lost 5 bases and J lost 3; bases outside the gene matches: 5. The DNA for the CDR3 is TGTGCCAGCAGTGCCGGGACAGGGCACTACAATGAGCAGTTCTTC. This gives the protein CASSAGTGHYNEQFF.

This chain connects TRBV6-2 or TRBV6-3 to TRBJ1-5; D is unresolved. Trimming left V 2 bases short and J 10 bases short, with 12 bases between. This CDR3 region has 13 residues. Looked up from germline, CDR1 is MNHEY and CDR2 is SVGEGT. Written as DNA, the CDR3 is TGTGCCAGCAGTTACCTGGGATTCGATCCCCAGCATTTT. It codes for CASSYLGFDPQHF.

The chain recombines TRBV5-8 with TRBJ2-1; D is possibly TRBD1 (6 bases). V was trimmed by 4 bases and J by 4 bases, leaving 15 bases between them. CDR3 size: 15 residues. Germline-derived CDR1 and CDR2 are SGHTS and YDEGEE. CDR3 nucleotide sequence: TGTGCCAGCAGCCCTCGGAACAGGGCTTACAATGAGCAGTTCTTC. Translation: CASSPRNRAYNEQFF.

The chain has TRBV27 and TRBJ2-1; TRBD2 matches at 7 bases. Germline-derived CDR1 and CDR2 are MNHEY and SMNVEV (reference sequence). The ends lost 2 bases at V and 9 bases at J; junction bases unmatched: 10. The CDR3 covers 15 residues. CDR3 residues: CASSLTGRPPGEQFF. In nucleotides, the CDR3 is TGTGCCAGCAGTTTAACCGGGAGGCCCCCGGGTGAGCAGTTCTTC.

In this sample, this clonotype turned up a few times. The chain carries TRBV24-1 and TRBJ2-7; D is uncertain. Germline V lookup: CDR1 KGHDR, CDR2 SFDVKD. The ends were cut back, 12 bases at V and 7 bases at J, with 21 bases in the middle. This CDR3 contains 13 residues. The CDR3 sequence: CAGIRTPSNEQYF. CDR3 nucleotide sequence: TGTGCCGGGATTCGGACCCCCTCCAATGAGCAGTACTTC.

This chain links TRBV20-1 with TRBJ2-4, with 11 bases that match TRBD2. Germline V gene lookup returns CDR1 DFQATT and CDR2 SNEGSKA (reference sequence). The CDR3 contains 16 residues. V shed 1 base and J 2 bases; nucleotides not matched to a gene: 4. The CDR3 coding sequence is TGCAGTGCTAGAGTTTTAGCGGGAGGGCCCAAAAACATTCAGTACTTC. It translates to CSARVLAGGPKNIQYF.

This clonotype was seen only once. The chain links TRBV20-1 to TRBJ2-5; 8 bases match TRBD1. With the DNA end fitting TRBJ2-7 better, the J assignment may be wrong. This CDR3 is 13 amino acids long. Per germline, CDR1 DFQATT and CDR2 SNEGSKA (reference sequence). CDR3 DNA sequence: TGCAGTGCTCACGGACAGGGACGCCACGAGCAGTACTTC. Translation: CSAHGQGRHEQYF.

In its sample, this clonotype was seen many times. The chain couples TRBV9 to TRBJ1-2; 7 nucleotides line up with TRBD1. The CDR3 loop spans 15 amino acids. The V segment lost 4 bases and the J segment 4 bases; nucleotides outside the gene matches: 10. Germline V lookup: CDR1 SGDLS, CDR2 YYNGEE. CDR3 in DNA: TGTGCCAGCAGCCCTCGGACAGGAAACCCCTATGGCTACACCTTC. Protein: CASSPRTGNPYGYTF.

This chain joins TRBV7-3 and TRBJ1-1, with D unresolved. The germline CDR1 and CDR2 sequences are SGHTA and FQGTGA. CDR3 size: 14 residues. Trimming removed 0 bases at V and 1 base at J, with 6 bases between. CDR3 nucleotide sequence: TGTGCCAGCAGCTTAACCAGGTCGAACACTGAAGCTTTCTTT. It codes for CASSLTRSNTEAFF. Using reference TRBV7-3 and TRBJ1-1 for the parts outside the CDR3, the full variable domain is GAGVSQTPSNKVTEKGKYVELRCDPISGHTALYWYRQSLGQGPEFLIYFQGTGAADDSGLPNDRFFAVRPEGSVSTLKIQRTERGDSAVYLCASSLTRSNTEAFFGQGTRLTVV.

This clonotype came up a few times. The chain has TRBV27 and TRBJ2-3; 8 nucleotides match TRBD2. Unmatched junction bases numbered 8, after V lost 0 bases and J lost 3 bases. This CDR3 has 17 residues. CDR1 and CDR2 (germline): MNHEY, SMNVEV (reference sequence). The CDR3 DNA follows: TGTGCCAGCAGTTTATCCTTCCCCGGACTAGCTACAGATACGCAGTATTTT. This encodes CASSLSFPGLATDTQYF.

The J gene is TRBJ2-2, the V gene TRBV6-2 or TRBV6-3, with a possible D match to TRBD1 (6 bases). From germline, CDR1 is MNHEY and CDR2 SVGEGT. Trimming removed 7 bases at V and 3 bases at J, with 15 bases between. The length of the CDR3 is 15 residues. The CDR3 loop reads CASTPWGRYTGELFF. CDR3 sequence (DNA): TGTGCCAGCACCCCCTGGGGGCGGTACACCGGGGAGCTGTTTTTT.

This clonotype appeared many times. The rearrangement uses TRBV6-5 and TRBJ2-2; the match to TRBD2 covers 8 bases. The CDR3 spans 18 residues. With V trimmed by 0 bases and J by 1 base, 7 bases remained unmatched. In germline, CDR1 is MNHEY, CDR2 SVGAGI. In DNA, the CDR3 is TGTGCCAGCAGTTACTCGATTCAAAGCGGGAGGAACACCGGGGAGCTGTTTTTT. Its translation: CASSYSIQSGRNTGELFF.

CDR3 in DNA: TGTGCCAGCGGTCCCGGGACAGGGGTCTACGAGCAGTACTTC. Amino acids: CASGPGTGVYEQYF. The chain couples TRBV12-3 or TRBV12-4 to TRBJ2-7, with 10 positions matching TRBD1. CDR3 length equals 14 residues. The V segment lost 8 bases and the J segment 3 bases; nucleotides outside the gene matches: 7.

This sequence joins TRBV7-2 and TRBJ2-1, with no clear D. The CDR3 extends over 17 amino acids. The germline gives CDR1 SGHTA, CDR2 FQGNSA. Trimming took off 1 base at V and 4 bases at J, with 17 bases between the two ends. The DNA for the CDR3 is TGTGCCAGCAGCTTAGGCTATTCGCACTCAAATTACAATGAGCAGTTCTTC. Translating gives CASSLGYSHSNYNEQFF.

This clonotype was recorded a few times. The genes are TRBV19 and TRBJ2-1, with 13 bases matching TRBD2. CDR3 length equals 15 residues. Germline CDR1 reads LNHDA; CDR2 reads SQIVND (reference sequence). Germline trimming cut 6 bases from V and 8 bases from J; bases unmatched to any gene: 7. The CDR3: CASRLGTSGTDEQFF. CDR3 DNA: TGTGCCAGTAGACTCGGGACTAGCGGGACCGATGAGCAGTTCTTC.

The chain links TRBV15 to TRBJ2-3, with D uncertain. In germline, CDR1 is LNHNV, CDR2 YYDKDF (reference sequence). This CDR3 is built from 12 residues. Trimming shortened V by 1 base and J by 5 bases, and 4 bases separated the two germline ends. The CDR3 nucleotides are TGTGCCACCAGCAGAGTGGGAGATACGCAGTATTTT. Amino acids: CATSRVGDTQYF.

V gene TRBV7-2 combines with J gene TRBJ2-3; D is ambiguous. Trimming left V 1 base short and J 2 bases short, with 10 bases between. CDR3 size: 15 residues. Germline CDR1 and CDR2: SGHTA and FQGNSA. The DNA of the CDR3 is TGTGCCAGCAGCTTAGATGGCACTATCACAGATACGCAGTATTTT. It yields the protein CASSLDGTITDTQYF.

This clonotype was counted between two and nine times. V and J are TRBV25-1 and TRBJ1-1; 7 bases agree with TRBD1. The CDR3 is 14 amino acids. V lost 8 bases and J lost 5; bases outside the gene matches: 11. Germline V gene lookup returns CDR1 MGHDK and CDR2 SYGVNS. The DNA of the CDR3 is TGTGCCAGCCGGGACAGCCGAACTTGGACTGAAGCTTTCTTT. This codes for CASRDSRTWTEAFF. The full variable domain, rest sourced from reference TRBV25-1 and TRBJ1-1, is EADIYQTPRYLVIGTGKKITLECSQTMGHDKMYWYQQDPGMELHLIHYSYGVNSTEKGDLSSESTVSRIRTEHFPLTLESARPSHTSQYLCASRDSRTWTEAFFGQGTRLTVV.

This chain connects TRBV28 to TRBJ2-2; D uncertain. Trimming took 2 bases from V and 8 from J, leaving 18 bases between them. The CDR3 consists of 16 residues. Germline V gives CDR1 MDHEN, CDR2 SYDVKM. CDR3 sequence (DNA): TGTGCCAGCAGTTTAGTTCAAGGGAAGTCCCCGGGGGAGCTGTTTTTT. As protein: CASSLVQGKSPGELFF.